One sample yielded the 15 T cell receptor beta chains listed below, sequenced in a study of CD8 T cells in ankylosing spondylitis. Study-wide results and caveats: In ankylosing spondylitis blood, a motif of eight highly homologous TCR beta variants appeared characteristic.

These receptors are not linked to any known antigen. TCRdb analysed the 5' RACE reads with MiXCR anew, one entry per CDR3 protein. The sample has hundreds of thousands of distinct CDR3 sequences; about 10% are singletons. The specimen was blood, either unsorted or a sorted T cell fraction (not recorded which). The receptor set was obtained from a male donor with ankylosing spondylitis.

The V call is TRBV7-2, the J call TRBJ2-5, with D possibly matching TRBD1 (6 bases). The CDR3 spans 14 residues. V gave up 5 bases and J gave up 2 bases, with 12 bases separating them. The germline V gene encodes CDR1 SGHTA and CDR2 FQGNSA. CDR3 DNA sequence: TGTGCCAGCAGCCTCCCGAGGGGGCAAGAGACCCAGTACTTC. This sequence encodes CASSLPRGQETQYF.

The sample holds many counts of this clonotype. The chain recombines TRBV6-5 with TRBJ2-7; D gene ambiguous. CDR1 is MNHEY and CDR2 is SVGAGI in the germline V gene. Deletions cut 0 bases from V and 3 bases from J, with 9 bases between. The CDR3 has 14 amino acids. The CDR3 is CASSYSYSLYEQYF. DNA for the CDR3: TGTGCCAGCAGTTACTCGTACTCTCTCTACGAGCAGTACTTC.

This clonotype was counted between two and nine times. Here the CDR3 reads CSAPDRSTFQETQYF. Here the CDR3 DNA reads TGCAGTGCTCCTGACAGATCCACCTTCCAAGAGACCCAGTACTTC. The chain employs TRBV20-1 and TRBJ2-5; possible D gene TRBD1, 5 bases. CDR3 length: 15 residues. The V end lost 5 bases, the J end lost 1 base, and 17 bases lay between the germline ends. The V gene's germline CDR1 is DFQATT and CDR2 SNEGSKA (reference sequence).

The chain uses TRBV5-1 and TRBJ1-1; TRBD1 might be the D (5 bases). The germline gives CDR1 SGHRS, CDR2 YFSETQ. The CDR3 sequence is 13 residues long. With 3 bases removed from V and 4 bases from J, the gap between germline ends came to 10 bases. In nucleotides, the CDR3 is TGCGCCAGCAGCTCTCAGACAGTCACTGAAGCTTTCTTT. Protein: CASSSQTVTEAFF.

This clonotype showed up just a few times. The rearrangement joins TRBV7-2 to TRBJ1-6, with TRBD1 as a possible D gene (5 bases). The germline gives CDR1 SGHTA, CDR2 FQGNSA. The ends were cut back, 5 bases at V and 7 bases at J, with 12 bases in the middle. CDR3 length: 14 amino acids. This CDR3 is CASSAQGVNSPLHF. In DNA, the CDR3 is TGTGCCAGCAGCGCACAAGGGGTAAATTCACCCCTCCACTTT. The entire variable domain, with the rest obtained from reference TRBV7-2 and TRBJ1-6, is as follows: GAGVSQSPSNKVTEKGKDVELRCDPISGHTALYWYRQSLGQGLEFLIYFQGNSAPDKSGLPSDRFSAERTGGSVSTLTIQRTQQEDSAVYLCASSAQGVNSPLHFGNGTRLTVT.

This clonotype was seen a handful of times. As DNA, the CDR3 is TGTGCCAGCAGCTTTGAGGGCACCGGGGAGCTGTTTTTT. The encoded protein is CASSFEGTGELFF. The chain is built from TRBV7-9 and TRBJ2-2, with D possibly matching TRBD2 (5 bases). CDR3 size: 13 residues. CDR1 and CDR2 from the germline V gene are SEHNR and FQNEAQ (reference sequence). V dropped 3 bases and J dropped 4 bases, with 6 bases sitting between them.

This clonotype came up many times. V is TRBV15 and J is TRBJ1-5; D is undetermined. Deletions cut 0 bases from V and 5 bases from J, with 11 bases between. The CDR3 consists of 15 residues. CDR1 and CDR2 (germline): LNHNV, YYDKDF (reference sequence). CDR3: CATSRDFTRDQPQHF. Here the CDR3 DNA reads TGTGCCACCAGCAGAGATTTTACCCGGGATCAGCCCCAGCATTTT. Using reference TRBV15 and TRBJ1-5 for the parts outside the CDR3, the full variable domain is DAMVIQNPRYQVTQFGKPVTLSCSQTLNHNVMYWYQQKSSQAPKLLFHYYDKDFNNEADTPDNFQSRRPNTSFCFLDIRSPGLGDTAMYLCATSRDFTRDQPQHFGDGTRLSIL.

The sample holds a few counts of this clonotype. The CDR3 DNA sequence: TGCGCCAGCAGCTTGGAAGGGGATCCTAGCACAGATACGCAGTATTTT. Amino acids: CASSLEGDPSTDTQYF. This sequence joins TRBV5-1 and TRBJ2-3, with D perhaps matching TRBD1 (5 bases). V dropped 0 bases and J dropped 0 bases, with 11 bases sitting between them. The length of the CDR3 is 16 residues. Germline CDR1 SGHRS, CDR2 YFSETQ. The entire variable domain, with the rest obtained from reference TRBV5-1 and TRBJ2-3, is as follows: KAGVTQTPRYLIKTRGQQVTLSCSPISGHRSVSWYQQTPGQGLQFLFEYFSETQRNKGNFPGRFSGRQFSNSRSEMNVSTLELGDSALYLCASSLEGDPSTDTQYFGPGTRLTVL.

This clonotype was observed at least ten times. The chain recombines TRBV20-1 with TRBJ2-3, with 7 bases identical to TRBD2. V was clipped by 7 bases and J by 3 bases; unmatched bases: 10. CDR3 length: 14 amino acids. Germline values: CDR1 DFQATT, CDR2 SNEGSKA (reference sequence). CDR3 amino acids: CSVEGLAVTDTQYF. For the CDR3, the DNA is TGCAGTGTAGAAGGGCTAGCGGTGACAGATACGCAGTATTTT.

This chain uses TRBV11-1 with TRBJ2-7; D could derive from TRBD1 or TRBD2 (5 bases each). This CDR3 comprises 15 residues. The germline V and J ends were trimmed by 2 bases and 0 bases, with 11 bases remaining between them. Germline CDR1 reads SGHAT; CDR2 reads FQDESV (reference sequence). The CDR3 nucleotides are TGTGCCAGCAGCTTAAGTGGGGACGTCTCCTACGAGCAGTACTTC. Translation gives CASSLSGDVSYEQYF.

The chain couples TRBV6-5 to TRBJ2-7; TRBD1 matches 7 bases. Germline CDR1 MNHEY, CDR2 SVGAGI. This CDR3 is built from 15 residues. The V gene end was trimmed by 0 bases and the J gene end by 3 bases; junction bases not matched to a gene: 5. The CDR3 DNA sequence: TGTGCCAGCAGTTACTCGGGGACAGCAAACTACGAGCAGTACTTC. Amino acids: CASSYSGTANYEQYF.

The chain recombines TRBV20-1 with TRBJ2-1, with TRBD1 matching 9 bases. The CDR3 contains 15 residues. The germline V gene has CDR1 DFQATT and CDR2 SNEGSKA (reference sequence). The ends lost 5 bases at V and 0 bases at J; junction bases unmatched: 5. CDR3 bases: TGCAGTGCTCAGACAGGGGGAAGCTCCTACAATGAGCAGTTCTTC. It yields the protein CSAQTGGSSYNEQFF.

J is TRBJ2-3 and V is TRBV15, with D perhaps TRBD2 (6 bases). The CDR3 is 15 amino acids. Trimming removed 3 bases from V and 3 bases from J, with 13 bases in between. Germline V gene data show CDR1 as LNHNV and CDR2 as YYDKDF (reference sequence). The CDR3 sequence is CATSRPRGETDTQYF. In DNA form, the CDR3 reads TGTGCCACCAGCAGGCCGCGGGGTGAGACAGATACGCAGTATTTT.

This chain joins TRBV5-1 and TRBJ1-6, with D hard to call. This CDR3 region has 13 residues. Germline values: CDR1 SGHRS, CDR2 YFSETQ. The V and J ends lost 2 bases and 8 bases respectively, with 8 bases between them. In DNA, the CDR3 is TGCGCCAGCAGCTTTCGACGGGATTCACCCCTCCACTTT. Encoded protein: CASSFRRDSPLHF. Complete variable domain (other parts from reference TRBV5-1 and TRBJ1-6): KAGVTQTPRYLIKTRGQQVTLSCSPISGHRSVSWYQQTPGQGLQFLFEYFSETQRNKGNFPGRFSGRQFSNSRSEMNVSTLELGDSALYLCASSFRRDSPLHFGNGTRLTVT.

This clonotype occurred many times. CDR3: CASSFQGGEETQYF. CDR3 nucleotide sequence: TGTGCCAGCAGCTTCCAGGGAGGAGAGGAGACCCAGTACTTC. The V and J genes are TRBV7-2 and TRBJ2-5, with a tentative D call TRBD2 (6 bases). V lost 3 bases and J lost 5, with 13 bases in between. The germline V gene encodes CDR1 SGHTA and CDR2 FQGNSA. This CDR3 spans 14 amino acids.